A selection of T cell receptor beta chains follows, all from one sample in a study of T-cell memory formation after mild COVID-19. Via MiXCR, TCRdb re-called the 5' RACE reads, giving one row per CDR3 protein. The sample shows 350,000 to 450,000 distinct CDR3 sequences, under 30% of them seen only once. Material: PBMCs or a T cell subset sorted from them (not recorded which). The receptor set was obtained from an adult woman who had mild COVID-19 (a few samples of this study predate the infection). Cell type and time point are not known. Both conserved end residues are part of each CDR3. A D gene is named only where the DNA matches it firmly. Only some rows state a clone size, as once, few, many or a class for expanded clones.

abundance: .; j_gene: TRBJ1-5; v_gene: TRBV5-1; d_gene: .; CDR3nt: TGCGCCAGCAGCTTCGAGGGGCCCAATCAGCCCCAGCATTTT; CDR3aa: CASSFEGPNQPQHF
abundance: .; j_gene: TRBJ1-1; v_gene: TRBV19; d_gene: .; CDR3nt: TGTGCCAGTAGCCATATGTCCCACAGTGTCACTGAAGCTTTCTTT; CDR3aa: CASSHMSHSVTEAFF
abundance: .; j_gene: TRBJ1-1; v_gene: TRBV9; d_gene: TRBD1; CDR3nt: TGTGCCAGCAGCACTCGGACAGGGACTGAAGCTTTCTTT; CDR3aa: CASSTRTGTEAFF
abundance: .; j_gene: TRBJ1-1; v_gene: TRBV7-6; d_gene: .; CDR3nt: TGTGCCAGCAGCCAAGGTATGAGCACTGAAGCTTTCTTT; CDR3aa: CASSQGMSTEAFF
abundance: few; j_gene: TRBJ1-2; v_gene: TRBV20-1; d_gene: .; CDR3nt: TGCAGTGCTAGAGCCCCGGGACAAGGCTACACCTTC; CDR3aa: CSARAPGQGYTF
abundance: few; j_gene: TRBJ2-5; v_gene: TRBV7-9; d_gene: .; CDR3nt: TGTGCCAGCAGCTCCTATCATAGGGGAGAGACCCAGTACTTC; CDR3aa: CASSSYHRGETQYF
abundance: .; j_gene: TRBJ2-1; v_gene: TRBV18; d_gene: .; CDR3nt: TGTGCCAGCTCACCTCTCGAACGGGGAAATGAGCAGTTCTTC; CDR3aa: CASSPLERGNEQFF
abundance: once; j_gene: TRBJ2-3; v_gene: TRBV15; d_gene: TRBD2; CDR3nt: TGTGCCACCAGCAGAGGGGCGCTGACTAGCGGTAGCACAGATACGCAGTATTTT; CDR3aa: CATSRGALTSGSTDTQYF
abundance: .; j_gene: TRBJ2-7; v_gene: TRBV2; d_gene: TRBD1; CDR3nt: TGTGCCAGCAGTGAAGCGCTCTGGGGGACAGGCTCTAACGAGCAGTACTTC; CDR3aa: CASSEALWGTGSNEQYF
abundance: .; j_gene: TRBJ2-6; v_gene: TRBV5-1; d_gene: TRBD1; CDR3nt: TGCGCCAGCAGTCCGGGACAGGGGGCCAACGTCCTGACTTTC; CDR3aa: CASSPGQGANVLTF
abundance: .; j_gene: TRBJ2-7; v_gene: TRBV9; d_gene: TRBD1; CDR3nt: TGTGCCAGCAGCGTAGGGGCAGGGGGTTCCTACGAGCAGTACTTC; CDR3aa: CASSVGAGGSYEQYF
abundance: few; j_gene: TRBJ2-5; v_gene: TRBV3-1; d_gene: .; CDR3nt: TGTGCCAGCAGCCAAGCGGGCCAAGAGACCCAGTACTTC; CDR3aa: CASSQAGQETQYF
abundance: .; j_gene: TRBJ2-3; v_gene: TRBV7-3; d_gene: .; CDR3nt: TGTGCCAGCAGCCGGACGAGCACAGATACGCAGTATTTT; CDR3aa: CASSRTSTDTQYF
abundance: many; j_gene: TRBJ2-5; v_gene: TRBV12-3/TRBV12-4; d_gene: TRBD2; CDR3nt: TGTGCCAGCAGAGGACTAGCAGGCGAGACCCAGTACTTC; CDR3aa: CASRGLAGETQYF
abundance: few; j_gene: TRBJ2-3; v_gene: TRBV11-2; d_gene: .; CDR3nt: TGTGCCAGCAGCCCGGGACGTAGGAACACAGATACGCAGTATTTT; CDR3aa: CASSPGRRNTDTQYF
abundance: many; j_gene: TRBJ2-5; v_gene: TRBV9; d_gene: TRBD2; CDR3nt: TGTGCCAGCAGCGTAGAGGCTAGCGGGATAGAGACCCAGTACTTC; CDR3aa: CASSVEASGIETQYF
abundance: .; j_gene: TRBJ1-1; v_gene: TRBV5-1; d_gene: TRBD1; CDR3nt: TGCGCCAGCAGCCGGGACAGGGGGCTGAACACTGAAGCTTTCTTT; CDR3aa: CASSRDRGLNTEAFF
abundance: .; j_gene: TRBJ2-5; v_gene: TRBV5-6; d_gene: .; CDR3nt: TGTGCCAGCAGCTTGTGGGTAGCGGAGACCCAGTACTTC; CDR3aa: CASSLWVAETQYF
abundance: many; j_gene: TRBJ2-7; v_gene: TRBV3-1; d_gene: .; CDR3nt: TGTGCCAGCAGCCAAGATCAAGGCGAGCAGTACTTC; CDR3aa: CASSQDQGEQYF
abundance: .; j_gene: TRBJ2-2; v_gene: TRBV7-8; d_gene: .; CDR3nt: TGTGCCAGCAGCGTTAGACAGACCGGGGAGCTGTTTTTT; CDR3aa: CASSVRQTGELFF
abundance: .; j_gene: TRBJ2-5; v_gene: TRBV5-1; d_gene: TRBD2; CDR3nt: TGCGCCAGCAGCCGAAGAATGACTAGCGGGAGGGCGACGGCCGAAGAGACCCAGTACTTC; CDR3aa: CASSRRMTSGRATAEETQYF
abundance: .; j_gene: TRBJ1-1; v_gene: TRBV6-2/TRBV6-3; d_gene: .; CDR3nt: TGTGCCAGCAGTTACTTGGCCAGGACGAACACTGAAGCTTTCTTT; CDR3aa: CASSYLARTNTEAFF
abundance: many; j_gene: TRBJ2-5; v_gene: TRBV7-2; d_gene: TRBD2; CDR3nt: TGTGCCAGCAGCTCGGGACTAGCGGGAGAGACCCAGTACTTC; CDR3aa: CASSSGLAGETQYF
abundance: .; j_gene: TRBJ2-7; v_gene: TRBV29-1; d_gene: TRBD1; CDR3nt: TGCAGCGTCAGGACAGGGTGGTACGAGCAGTACTTC; CDR3aa: CSVRTGWYEQYF
abundance: few; j_gene: TRBJ2-7; v_gene: TRBV20-1; d_gene: .; CDR3nt: TGCAGTGCTTGTTCCGGGGACTCCCCCTACGAGCAGTACTTC; CDR3aa: CSACSGDSPYEQYF
abundance: .; j_gene: TRBJ2-7; v_gene: TRBV29-1; d_gene: TRBD1; CDR3nt: TGCAGCGTTAAACGGACTGGGACAGGGATCTACGAGCAGTACTTC; CDR3aa: CSVKRTGTGIYEQYF
abundance: many; j_gene: TRBJ2-5; v_gene: TRBV5-1; d_gene: .; CDR3nt: TGCGCCAGCAGCTTGGGGAATAGGGAGACCCAGTACTTC; CDR3aa: CASSLGNRETQYF
abundance: .; j_gene: TRBJ1-1; v_gene: TRBV19; d_gene: TRBD1; CDR3nt: TGTGCCACCTGGACAGGGGGGAACACTGAAGCTTTCTTT; CDR3aa: CATWTGGNTEAFF
abundance: .; j_gene: TRBJ1-5; v_gene: TRBV6-6; d_gene: .; CDR3nt: TGTGCCAGCAGTTACGGAGTTAATCAGCCCCAGCATTTT; CDR3aa: CASSYGVNQPQHF
abundance: few; j_gene: TRBJ2-1; v_gene: TRBV4-3; d_gene: TRBD1; CDR3nt: TGCGCCAGCAGCCACCGGGACAGCTCCTACAATGAGCAGTTCTTC; CDR3aa: CASSHRDSSYNEQFF
abundance: few; j_gene: TRBJ2-5; v_gene: TRBV7-3; d_gene: TRBD1; CDR3nt: TGTGCCAGCAGCCCGGACAGGGACGAGACCCAGTACTTC; CDR3aa: CASSPDRDETQYF
abundance: few; j_gene: TRBJ1-2; v_gene: TRBV5-1; d_gene: .; CDR3nt: TGCGCCAGCAGCCGGGACACAGGCTACACCTTC; CDR3aa: CASSRDTGYTF
abundance: few; j_gene: TRBJ2-3; v_gene: TRBV5-1; d_gene: TRBD2; CDR3nt: TGCGCCAGCAGCTCGGGACTAGCGGACCCCACAGATACGCAGTATTTT; CDR3aa: CASSSGLADPTDTQYF
abundance: few; j_gene: TRBJ1-2; v_gene: TRBV29-1; d_gene: .; CDR3nt: TGCAGCGGAGCAGGAGGAGACAGCTATGGCTACACCTTC; CDR3aa: CSGAGGDSYGYTF
abundance: .; j_gene: TRBJ2-4; v_gene: TRBV29-1; d_gene: TRBD2; CDR3nt: TGCAGCGTTGAAGATTCCGAGCGGGAGGCCTTAAACATTCAGTACTTC; CDR3aa: CSVEDSEREALNIQYF
abundance: .; j_gene: TRBJ1-1; v_gene: TRBV18; d_gene: TRBD1; CDR3nt: TGTGCCAGCTCACCAAGTAGACAGGGGGCGTCGAACACTGAAGCTTTCTTT; CDR3aa: CASSPSRQGASNTEAFF